This TCR beta chain was recorded in a study of naive and memory T cell subsets. Both TRBC1 and TRBC2 were covered by a beta constant-region primer of two equimolar oligonucleotides. The ligated cDNA underwent four PCR rounds using SP2 and nested alpha and beta constant-region primers. TCRdb ran MiXCR on the UMI-ligation and nested PCR reads and lists one entry per CDR3 protein. The data contain 95,000 to 150,000 distinct CDR3 sequences, 35% to 40% of them singletons. This clonotype was counted a few times. Antigen: not known. With V trimmed by 3 bases and J by 0 bases, 1 base remained unmatched. Looked up from germline, CDR1 is SEHNR and CDR2 is FQNEAQ (reference sequence). CDR3 length: 17 amino acids. The study, taken as a whole, reports: In CD4 and CD8 cells, diversity dropped from naive through EMRA. Over 90% of naive TCR sequences appeared only once after error correction, unlike memory subsets.

CD4 T cells were positively selected, then CD8 T cells from the CD4-negative fraction. The sequence derives from a human donor in good health. The sequenced sample consisted of central memory CD4+ T cells from blood. V gene TRBV7-9 combines with J gene TRBJ2-2; 13 nucleotides line up with TRBD2. The CDR3 sequence is CASSFGLAGANTGELFF. CDR3 nucleotide sequence: TGTGCCAGCAGCTTCGGACTAGCGGGAGCGAACACCGGGGAGCTGTTTTTT.